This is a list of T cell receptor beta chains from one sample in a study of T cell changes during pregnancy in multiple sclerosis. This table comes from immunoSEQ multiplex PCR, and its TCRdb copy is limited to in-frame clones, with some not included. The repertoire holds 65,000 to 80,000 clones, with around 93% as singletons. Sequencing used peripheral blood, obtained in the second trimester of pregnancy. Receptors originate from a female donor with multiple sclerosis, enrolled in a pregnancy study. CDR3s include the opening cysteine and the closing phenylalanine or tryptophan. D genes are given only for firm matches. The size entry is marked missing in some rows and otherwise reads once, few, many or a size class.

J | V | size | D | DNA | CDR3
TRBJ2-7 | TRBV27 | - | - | TGTGCCAGCAGTTTATACCCTCCGGGCGAGCAGTACTTC | CASSLYPPGEQYF
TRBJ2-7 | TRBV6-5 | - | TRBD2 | TGTGCCAGCAACCCGACTAGCGGGGGGTCCTACGAGCAGTACTTC | CASNPTSGGSYEQYF
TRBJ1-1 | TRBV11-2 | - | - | TGTGCCAGCAGCTTAGAGTTCTTGTTGAACACTGAAGCTTTCTTT | CASSLEFLLNTEAFF
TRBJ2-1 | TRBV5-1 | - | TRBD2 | TGCGCCAGCAGCTGGCGGGGGGATGACAATGAGCAGTTCTTC | CASSWRGDDNEQFF
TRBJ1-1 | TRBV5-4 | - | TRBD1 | TGTGCCAGCAGCGTTGGACAGGGAGTACCTGAAGCTTTCTTT | CASSVGQGVPEAFF
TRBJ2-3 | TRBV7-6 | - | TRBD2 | TGTGCCAGCAGCAGAGCGGGGGGGACTATTGATACGCAGTATTTT | CASSRAGGTIDTQYF
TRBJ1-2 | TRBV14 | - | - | TGTGCCAGCAGCCAAGATCGACTAGCTGGCTACACCTTC | CASSQDRLAGYTF
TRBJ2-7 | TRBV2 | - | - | TGTGCCAGCAGTGACGAGGGTAGCTCCTACGAGCAGTACTTC | CASSDEGSSYEQYF
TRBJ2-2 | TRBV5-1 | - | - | TGCGCCAGCAGCGGGACAGGGGAGCTGTTTTTT | CASSGTGELFF
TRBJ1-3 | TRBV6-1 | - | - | TGTGCCAGCAGTGAGACCCAAGGGGCTGGAAACACCATATATTTT | CASSETQGAGNTIYF
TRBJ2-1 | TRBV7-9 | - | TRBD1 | TGTGCCAGCAGCTTAGCGCAGGGGGCGCGGAATGAGCAGTTCTTC | CASSLAQGARNEQFF
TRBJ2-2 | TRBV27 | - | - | TGTGCCAGCACCCCCCTGGACAGAGTCACCGGGGAGCTGTTTTTT | CASTPLDRVTGELFF
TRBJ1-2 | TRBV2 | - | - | TGTGCCAGCAGCGAAGAGGCAGGACTTCAAGGCTACACCTTC | CASSEEAGLQGYTF
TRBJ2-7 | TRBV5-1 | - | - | TGCGCCAGCAGCTTGGAGGTTAGCGGACCAACCTACGAGCAGTACTTC | CASSLEVSGPTYEQYF
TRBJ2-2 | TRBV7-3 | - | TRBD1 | TGTGCCAGCAGCCGTGACAGGGACGACACCGGGGAGCTGTTTTTT | CASSRDRDDTGELFF
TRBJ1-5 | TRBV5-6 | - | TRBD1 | TGTGCCAGCAGCTTGTTCCAGGGGGCGAGTCAGCCCCAGCATTTT | CASSLFQGASQPQHF
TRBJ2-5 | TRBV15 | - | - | TGTGCCACCAGCAGAGGTCCCGGGACTCAAGAGACCCAGTACTTC | CATSRGPGTQETQYF
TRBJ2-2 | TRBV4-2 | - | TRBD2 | TGTGCCAGCAGCCAAGATCCCCCGGAATTAACTAGCGGGGTCACCGGGGAGCTGTTTTTT | CASSQDPPELTSGVTGELFF
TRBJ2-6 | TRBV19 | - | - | TGTGCCAGTAGTGTCGACAGTAGCTCTGGGGCCAACGTCCTGACTTTC | CASSVDSSSGANVLTF
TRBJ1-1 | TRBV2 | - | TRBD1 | TGTGCCAGCACCCGATGGGACAGGGGGAACACTGAAGCTTTCTTT | CASTRWDRGNTEAFF
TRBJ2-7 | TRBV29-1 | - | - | TGCAGCGTTGAAGATCTGACATACGAGCAGTACTTC | CSVEDLTYEQYF
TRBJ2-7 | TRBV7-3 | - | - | TGTGCCAGCAGCGCCGGGTCGGGGAAATCCTACGAGCAGTACTTC | CASSAGSGKSYEQYF
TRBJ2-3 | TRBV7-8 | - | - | TGTGCCAGCAGCTTAGATGGTGTGGGGGGAATAGATACGCAGTATTTT | CASSLDGVGGIDTQYF
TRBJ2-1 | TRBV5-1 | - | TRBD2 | TGCGCCAGCAGCTCGCGGACTAGCGGGTACAATGAGCAGTTCTTC | CASSSRTSGYNEQFF
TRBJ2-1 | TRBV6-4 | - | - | TGTGCCAGCAGTGACTCTCTGGGGAGCTCCTACAATGAGCAGTTCTTC | CASSDSLGSSYNEQFF
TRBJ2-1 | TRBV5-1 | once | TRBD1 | TGCGCCAGCAGACAACAAGGACAGGGGGCATCGGGAGAGCAGTTCTTC | CASRQQGQGASGEQFF
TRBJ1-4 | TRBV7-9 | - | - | TGTGCCAGCAGCCTGGACGGGACAACTAATGAAAAACTGTTTTTT | CASSLDGTTNEKLFF
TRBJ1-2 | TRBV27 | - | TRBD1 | TGTGCCAGCAGTAAAACCCCGGGAACAGGGGACTATGGCTACACCTTC | CASSKTPGTGDYGYTF
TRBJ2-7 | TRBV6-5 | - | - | TGTGCCAGCAGTCGGGACACGCTCTACGAGCAGTACTTC | CASSRDTLYEQYF
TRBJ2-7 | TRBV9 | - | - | TGTGCCAGCAGCCCCTTTGGGGGGAGCTCCTACGAGCAGTACTTC | CASSPFGGSSYEQYF
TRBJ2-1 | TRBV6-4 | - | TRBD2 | TGTGCCAGCAGTGACTCTAGCGGGGGGGCCGATGAGCAGTTCTTC | CASSDSSGGADEQFF
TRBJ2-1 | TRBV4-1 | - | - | TGCGCCAGCAGCCAAGAGGGAGAGGGTACCTACAATGAGCAGTTCTTC | CASSQEGEGTYNEQFF
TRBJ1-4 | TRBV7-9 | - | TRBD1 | TGTGCCAGCAGCCCCACAGGGGGCAGGAGTAATGAAAAACTGTTTTTT | CASSPTGGRSNEKLFF
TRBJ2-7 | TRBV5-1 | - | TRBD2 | TGCGCCAGCAGCCCGGGGGGGCTGGCGGGAGGATACGAGCAGTACTTC | CASSPGGLAGGYEQYF
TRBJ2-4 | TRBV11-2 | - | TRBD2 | TGTGCCAGCAGCTTAGGCCTAGCGGGGGGACGAAACATTCAGTACTTC | CASSLGLAGGRNIQYF
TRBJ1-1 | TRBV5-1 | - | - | TGCGCCAGCAGCTTACGCCAGGGCCTGAACACTGAAGCTTTCTTT | CASSLRQGLNTEAFF
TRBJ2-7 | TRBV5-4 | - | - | TGTGCCAGCAGCCTAGGGACTGCCTCCTACGAGCAGTACTTC | CASSLGTASYEQYF
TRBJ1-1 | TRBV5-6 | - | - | TGTGCCAGCAGCTTCGCAGGCACTGAAGCTTTCTTT | CASSFAGTEAFF
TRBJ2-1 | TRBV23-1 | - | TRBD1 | TGCGCCAGCAGTCCACAGGGGGGTGATGAGCAGTTCTTC | CASSPQGGDEQFF
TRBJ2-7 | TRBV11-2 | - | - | TGTGCCAGCAGCCCAGGGCACGCCAGCTACGAGCAGTACTTC | CASSPGHASYEQYF
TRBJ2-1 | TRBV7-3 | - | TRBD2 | TGTGCCACCTCCGGGGGCGGGGGGGTCTGGAATGAGCAGTTCTTC | CATSGGGGVWNEQFF
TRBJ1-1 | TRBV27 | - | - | TGTGCCAGCAGTTTCCCCGGGACTCCAGCTTTCTTT | CASSFPGTPAFF
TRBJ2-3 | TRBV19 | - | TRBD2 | TGTGCCAGTAAGGCGAACTGGATAGCGGGGAAGAGCACAGATACGCAGTATTTT | CASKANWIAGKSTDTQYF